The 24 T cell receptor beta chains presented below share a single source sample, sequenced in a study of blood T cell repertoires in COVID-19. Profiled with immunoSEQ multiplex PCR; TCRdb holds only in-frame clones, not every one. Of some 57,000 clones in the sample, 70% to 85% are singletons; the top ten hold under 14%. Sequencing used peripheral blood. These receptors were collected from an elderly man with COVID-19, enrolled during active disease.

J is TRBJ2-1 and V is TRBV5-5; 9 bases are shared with TRBD1. The CDR3 consists of 13 residues. V shed 4 bases, J shed 9 bases, and the junction held 5 bases outside the gene matches. Germline V gene lookup returns CDR1 SGHKS and CDR2 YYEKEE (reference sequence). The CDR3 reads CASSKQGAGEQFF. For the CDR3, the DNA is TGTGCCAGCAGCAAACAGGGGGCGGGTGAGCAGTTCTTC. Full variable domain (remainder filled in from reference TRBV5-5 and TRBJ2-1): DAGVTQSPTHLIKTRGQQVTLRCSPISGHKSVSWYQQVLGQGPQFIFQYYEKEERGRGNFPDRFSARQFPNYSSELNVNALLLGDSALYLCASSKQGAGEQFFGPGTRLTVL.

The chain employs TRBV11-2 and TRBJ1-2; unclear D gene. Germline loops: CDR1 SGHAT, CDR2 FQNNGV. There are 13 residues in the CDR3. The V end lost 6 bases, the J end lost 4 bases, and 12 bases lay between the germline ends. In DNA, the CDR3 is TGTGCCAGCAGTATCAGCGAGGGCTATGGCTACACCTTC. It codes for CASSISEGYGYTF. The variable domain in full, completed from reference TRBV11-2 and TRBJ1-2, reads EAGVAQSPRYKIIEKRQSVAFWCNPISGHATLYWYQQILGQGPKLLIQFQNNGVVDDSQLPKDRFSAERLKGVDSTLKIQPAKLEDSAVYLCASSISEGYGYTFGSGTRLTVV.

The CDR3 spells CASSPRTGASNTEAFF. CDR3 nucleotide sequence: TGTGCCAGCAGCCCGAGGACAGGGGCGTCGAACACTGAAGCTTTCTTT. The genes are TRBV7-2 and TRBJ1-1; TRBD1 aligns across 9 bases. Germline lookup yields CDR1 SGHTA and CDR2 FQGNSA. Germline trimming cut 5 bases from V and 1 base from J; bases unmatched to any gene: 8. There are 16 residues in the CDR3.

This clone has a handful of counts. V and J are TRBV29-1 and TRBJ2-1; 14 bases agree with TRBD2. V trimming: 4 bases; J trimming: 4 bases; junction bases outside the gene matches: 3. Germline loops: CDR1 SQVTM, CDR2 ANQGSEA. This CDR3 contains 15 residues. CDR3 amino acids: CSVGLAGGLYNEQFF. The CDR3, as DNA: TGCAGCGTTGGACTAGCGGGGGGGTTGTACAATGAGCAGTTCTTC.

The gene calls are TRBV7-2 and TRBJ2-2; TRBD2 aligns across 12 bases. Germline V lookup: CDR1 SGHTA, CDR2 FQGNSA. Trimming at V came to 5 bases and at J to 7 bases, leaving 8 bases not matched to a gene. This CDR3 has 16 amino acids. The chain's CDR3 is CASSPWTSGALGELFF. The CDR3 bases are TGTGCCAGCAGCCCGTGGACTAGCGGGGCGCTCGGGGAGCTGTTTTTT.

This clone has more than one count but fewer than ten. The V gene is TRBV6-5, the J gene TRBJ1-2; tentative D call: TRBD1 (5 bases). The germline gives CDR1 MNHEY, CDR2 SVGAGI. V gave up 7 bases and J gave up 4 bases, with 19 bases separating them. The CDR3 consists of 15 residues. The CDR3 loop is CASKLPGFRGYGYTF. The DNA of the CDR3 is TGTGCCAGCAAGCTGCCAGGGTTTAGGGGCTATGGCTACACCTTC.

This clone was observed a single time. V and J are TRBV7-9 and TRBJ1-2, with D uncertain. CDR3 length equals 14 residues. From germline, CDR1 is SEHNR and CDR2 FQNEAQ (reference sequence). CDR3: CAIPGDRGYYGYTF. The CDR3, as DNA: TGTGCTATACCTGGCGACCGCGGTTACTATGGCTACACCTTC.

V is TRBV3-1 (or the pseudogene TRBV3-2) and J is TRBJ1-3; D remains ambiguous. V lost 0 bases, J lost 1 base, and 13 bases lay in between. Germline V lookup: CDR1 LGHDT, CDR2 YNNKEL (reference sequence). CDR3 length equals 17 residues. In nucleotides, the CDR3 is TGTGCCAGCAGCCAAGATCGGTACAGCTCGTCTGGAAACACCATATATTTT. Translating it yields CASSQDRYSSSGNTIYF.

This clone came up once. The CDR3 loop reads CAWTELGGSSGNTIYF. CDR3 in DNA: TGTGCCTGGACTGAGTTAGGCGGGAGCTCTGGAAACACCATATATTTT. This sequence joins TRBV30 and TRBJ1-3; D unresolved. The CDR3 loop spans 16 amino acids. The germline V gene has CDR1 GTSNPN and CDR2 SVGIG (reference sequence). V was pared by 4 bases and J by 0 bases, with 16 bases between. The full variable domain, its missing parts supplied by reference TRBV30 and TRBJ1-3, is SQTIHQWPATLVQPVGSPLSLECTVEGTSNPNLYWYRQAAGRGLQLLFYSVGIGQISSEVPQNLSASRPQDRQFILSSKKLLLSDSGFYLCAWTELGGSSGNTIYFGEGSWLTVV.

This clone appeared once. The chain uses TRBV6-2 or TRBV6-3 and TRBJ1-6; TRBD1 aligns across 7 bases. V dropped 4 bases and J dropped 0; count of bases not matched to a gene: 9. This CDR3 is built from 18 residues. CDR1 and CDR2 from the germline V gene are MNHEY and SVGEGT. Here the CDR3 reads CASSSADRPSSYNSPLHF. CDR3 nucleotides: TGTGCCAGCAGTTCCGCGGACAGGCCGAGCTCCTATAATTCACCCCTCCACTTT.

The chain links TRBV9 to TRBJ2-2; D may be TRBD1 (6 bases). The CDR3 loop spans 14 amino acids. Trimming stripped 3 bases from V and 6 bases from J, with 12 bases between. CDR1 is SGDLS, CDR2 YYNGEE, per germline. The CDR3 is CASSGGQNPGELFF. The CDR3 DNA is TGTGCCAGCAGCGGAGGACAGAATCCCGGGGAGCTGTTTTTT.

J is TRBJ1-2 and V is TRBV11-2; possible D gene TRBD1, 5 bases. Trimming took off 0 bases at V and 1 base at J, with 9 bases between the two ends. The CDR3 contains 15 residues. Germline V gene data show CDR1 as SGHAT and CDR2 as FQNNGV. CDR3 residues: CASSLERGGNYGYTF. Written as DNA, the CDR3 is TGTGCCAGCAGCTTAGAAAGGGGCGGTAACTATGGCTACACCTTC.

In this sample, this clone turned up a few times. V usage is TRBV7-2 and J usage is TRBJ1-1, with 8 nucleotides matching TRBD1. CDR3 size: 14 residues. V lost 4 bases to trimming and J lost 8 bases; unmatched junction nucleotides: 9. CDR1 and CDR2 (germline): SGHTA, FQGNSA. CDR3 amino acids: CASSSYQGATEAFF. For the CDR3, the DNA is TGTGCCAGCAGCTCATACCAGGGGGCGACGGAAGCTTTCTTT. The full variable domain, completed using reference TRBV7-2 and TRBJ1-1, is GAGVSQSPSNKVTEKGKDVELRCDPISGHTALYWYRQSLGQGLEFLIYFQGNSAPDKSGLPSDRFSAERTGGSVSTLTIQRTQQEDSAVYLCASSSYQGATEAFFGQGTRLTVV.

The chain uses TRBV5-5 and TRBJ2-7; 11 bases align to TRBD1. The CDR3 is made up of 15 amino acids. V shed 4 bases and J 0 bases; nucleotides not matched to a gene: 3. Germline loops: CDR1 SGHKS, CDR2 YYEKEE (reference sequence). The CDR3 DNA reads TGTGCCAGCAGCACGGGACAGGGGGGCTCCTACGAGCAGTACTTC. It translates to CASSTGQGGSYEQYF.

This chain connects TRBV7-8 to TRBJ1-4; weak D call: TRBD1 (5 bases). The CDR3 is 16 amino acids. Germline CDR1 reads SGHVS; CDR2 reads FQNEAQ. V was shortened by 2 bases and J by 7 bases, with 17 bases between the two germline ends. The CDR3 region is CASSLRNRDGSEKLFF. The CDR3 region has the DNA TGTGCCAGCAGCTTAAGGAATAGGGACGGGAGTGAAAAACTGTTTTTT.

This chain joins TRBV12-3 or TRBV12-4 and TRBJ1-1, with D hard to call. V was clipped by 4 bases and J by 4 bases, with 10 bases between them. The CDR3 is 13 amino acids. The CDR3: CASSYRDLTEAFF. The CDR3, as DNA: TGTGCCAGCAGTTACCGGGATCTCACTGAAGCTTTCTTT.

The rearrangement links TRBV6-5 to TRBJ1-2, with D possibly being TRBD1 (6 bases). V was clipped by 2 bases and J by 8 bases, with 15 bases between them. This CDR3 contains 14 residues. Germline lookup yields CDR1 MNHEY and CDR2 SVGAGI. The CDR3 nucleotides are TGTGCCAGCAGTTACCGTGGCGGGGGCTACGGCTACACCTTC. This translates into CASSYRGGGYGYTF.

The chain carries TRBV6-2 or TRBV6-3 and TRBJ2-2; D perhaps matches TRBD1 (6 bases). V was shortened by 5 bases and J by 2 bases, with 15 bases between the two germline ends. This CDR3 spans 16 amino acids. Germline-derived CDR1 and CDR2 are MNHEY and SVGEGT. The CDR3 DNA sequence: TGTGCCAGCAGTCTTGAGACAGGATTAAACACCGGGGAGCTGTTTTTT. As protein: CASSLETGLNTGELFF.

Here the CDR3 reads CASSSGLAGGPPYF. As DNA, the CDR3 is TGTGCCAGCAGCTCCGGACTAGCGGGGGGCCCACCGTACTTC. The J gene is TRBJ2-7, the V gene TRBV7-3; TRBD2 aligns across 14 bases. V was clipped by 4 bases and J by 12 bases; unmatched bases: 8. In germline, CDR1 is SGHTA, CDR2 FQGTGA. The CDR3 runs to 14 residues.

This clone has only a few counts. The rearrangement links TRBV11-2 to TRBJ1-1; the D is unclear. CDR1 SGHAT and CDR2 FQNNGV come from the germline V gene. V was pared by 1 base and J by 5 bases, with 8 bases between. The CDR3 totals 13 residues. In DNA, the CDR3 is TGTGCCAGCAGCTTAGTGCAGGAAACTGAAGCTTTCTTT. It codes for CASSLVQETEAFF.

The V and J genes are TRBV7-9 and TRBJ2-7, with 7 bases fitting TRBD2. This CDR3 region has 14 residues. Looked up from germline, CDR1 is SEHNR and CDR2 is FQNEAQ (reference sequence). With 5 bases clipped from V and 0 bases from J, the junction kept 4 bases outside the gene matches. The chain's CDR3 is CASSILATSYEQYV. CDR3 DNA sequence: TGTGCCAGCAGCATACTAGCGACCTCCTACGAGCAGTACGTC.

J is TRBJ1-2 and V is TRBV2; D perhaps matches TRBD1 (6 bases). The CDR3 extends over 13 amino acids. V shed 7 bases and J shed 7 bases, with 16 bases lying between them. The germline V gene encodes CDR1 SNHLY and CDR2 FYNNEI. CDR3 coding DNA: TGTGCCAGCAAAGGGCAGGGGTCCGGTGGCTACACCTTC. This sequence encodes CASKGQGSGGYTF.

The chain carries TRBV7-6 and TRBJ1-1; 7 bases align to TRBD1. The germline V gene has CDR1 SGHVS and CDR2 FNYEAQ. This CDR3 has 15 amino acids. V lost 4 bases to trimming and J lost 6 bases; unmatched junction nucleotides: 11. CDR3 in DNA: TGTGCCAGCAGCTCTAGACAGGGTTGGTTGTCTGAAGCTTTCTTT. Translated, it gives CASSSRQGWLSEAFF.

The chain uses TRBV5-1 and TRBJ2-2; tentatively, D is TRBD1 (6 bases). Germline V gives CDR1 SGHRS, CDR2 YFSETQ. Trimming pared 4 bases from V and 3 bases from J, leaving 16 bases between. CDR3 length: 16 residues. The CDR3 DNA sequence: TGCGCCAGCAGCGGGCCCAGGGGCGACTACACCGGGGAGCTGTTTTTT. It is translated as CASSGPRGDYTGELFF.